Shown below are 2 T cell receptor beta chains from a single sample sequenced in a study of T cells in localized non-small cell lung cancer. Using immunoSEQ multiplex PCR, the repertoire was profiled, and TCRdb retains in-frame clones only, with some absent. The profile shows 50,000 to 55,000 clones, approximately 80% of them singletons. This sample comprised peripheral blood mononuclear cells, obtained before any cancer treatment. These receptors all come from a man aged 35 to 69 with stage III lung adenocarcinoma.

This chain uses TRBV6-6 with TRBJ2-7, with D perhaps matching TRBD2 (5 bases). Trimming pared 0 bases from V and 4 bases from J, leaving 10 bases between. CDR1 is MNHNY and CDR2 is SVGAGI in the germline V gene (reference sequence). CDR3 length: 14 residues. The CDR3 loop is CASSYSSGGYEQYF. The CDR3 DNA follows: TGTGCCAGCAGTTACTCGAGTGGAGGATACGAGCAGTACTTC.

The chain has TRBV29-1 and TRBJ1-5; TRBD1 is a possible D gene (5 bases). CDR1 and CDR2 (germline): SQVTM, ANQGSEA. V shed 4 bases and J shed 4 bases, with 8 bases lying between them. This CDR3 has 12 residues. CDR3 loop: CSVGEGNQPQHF. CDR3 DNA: TGCAGCGTTGGGGAGGGGAATCAGCCCCAGCATTTT.